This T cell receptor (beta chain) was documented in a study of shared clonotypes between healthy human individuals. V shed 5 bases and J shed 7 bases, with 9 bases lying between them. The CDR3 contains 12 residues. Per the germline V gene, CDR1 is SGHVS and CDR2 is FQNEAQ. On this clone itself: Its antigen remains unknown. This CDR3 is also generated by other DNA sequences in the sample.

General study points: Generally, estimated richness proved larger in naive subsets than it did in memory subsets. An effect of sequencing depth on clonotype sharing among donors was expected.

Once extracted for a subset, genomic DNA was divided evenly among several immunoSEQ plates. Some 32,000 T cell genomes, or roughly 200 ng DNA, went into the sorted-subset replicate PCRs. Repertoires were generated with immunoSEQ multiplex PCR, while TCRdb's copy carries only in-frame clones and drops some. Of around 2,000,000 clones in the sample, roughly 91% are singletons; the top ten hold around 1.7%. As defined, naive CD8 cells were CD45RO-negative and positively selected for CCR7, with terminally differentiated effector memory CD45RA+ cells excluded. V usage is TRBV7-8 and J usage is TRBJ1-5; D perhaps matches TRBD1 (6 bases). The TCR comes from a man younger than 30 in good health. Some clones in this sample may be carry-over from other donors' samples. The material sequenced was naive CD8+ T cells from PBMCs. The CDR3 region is CASSLGQQPQHF. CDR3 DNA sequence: TGTGCCAGCAGCCTAGGACAGCAGCCCCAGCATTTT.